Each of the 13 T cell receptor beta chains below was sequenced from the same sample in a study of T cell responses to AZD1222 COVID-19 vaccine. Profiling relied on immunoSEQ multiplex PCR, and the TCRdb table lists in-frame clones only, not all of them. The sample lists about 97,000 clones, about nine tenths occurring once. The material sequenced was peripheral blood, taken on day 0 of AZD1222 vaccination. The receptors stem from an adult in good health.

CDR3 sequence reads: CASSIGVRNEQYF. CDR3 DNA sequence: TGTGCCAGTAGTATCGGGGTAAGGAACGAGCAGTACTTC. The chain uses TRBV19 and TRBJ2-7; D may be TRBD2 (5 bases). V was cut by 3 bases and J by 5 bases, with 11 bases left in between. The CDR3 has 13 amino acids. CDR1 and CDR2 (germline): LNHDA, SQIVND (reference sequence).

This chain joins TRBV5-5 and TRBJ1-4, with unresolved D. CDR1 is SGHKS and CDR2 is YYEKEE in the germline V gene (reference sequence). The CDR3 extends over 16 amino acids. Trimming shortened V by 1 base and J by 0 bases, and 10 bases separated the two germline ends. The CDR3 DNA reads TGTGCCAGCAGCTTGTTCAGGATAGCAACTAATGAAAAACTGTTTTTT. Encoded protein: CASSLFRIATNEKLFF.

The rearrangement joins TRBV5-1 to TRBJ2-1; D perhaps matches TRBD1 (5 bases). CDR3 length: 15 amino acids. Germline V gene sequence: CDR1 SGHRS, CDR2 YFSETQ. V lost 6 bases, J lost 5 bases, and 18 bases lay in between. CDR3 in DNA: TGCGCCAGCACCCCAGGGTATTCGTCCGACAATGAGCAGTTCTTC. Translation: CASTPGYSSDNEQFF.

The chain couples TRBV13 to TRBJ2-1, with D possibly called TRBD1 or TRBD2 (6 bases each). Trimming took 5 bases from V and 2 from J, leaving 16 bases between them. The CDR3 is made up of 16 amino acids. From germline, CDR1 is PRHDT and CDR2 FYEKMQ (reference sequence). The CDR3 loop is CASSPPRGRPYNEQFF. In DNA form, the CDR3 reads TGTGCCAGCAGCCCGCCCCGGGGGCGCCCCTACAATGAGCAGTTCTTC.

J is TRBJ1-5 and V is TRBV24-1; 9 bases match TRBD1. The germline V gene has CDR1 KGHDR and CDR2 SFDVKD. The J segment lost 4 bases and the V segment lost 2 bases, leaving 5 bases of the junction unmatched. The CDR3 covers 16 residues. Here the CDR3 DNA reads TGTGCCACCAGTGATTCACAGGGGGCGGTAAATCAGCCCCAGCATTTT. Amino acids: CATSDSQGAVNQPQHF.

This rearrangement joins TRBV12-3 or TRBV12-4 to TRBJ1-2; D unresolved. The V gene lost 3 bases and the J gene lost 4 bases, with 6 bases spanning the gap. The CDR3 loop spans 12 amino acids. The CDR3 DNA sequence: TGTGCCAGCAGTTTCTCCCTCTATGGCTACACCTTC. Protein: CASSFSLYGYTF.

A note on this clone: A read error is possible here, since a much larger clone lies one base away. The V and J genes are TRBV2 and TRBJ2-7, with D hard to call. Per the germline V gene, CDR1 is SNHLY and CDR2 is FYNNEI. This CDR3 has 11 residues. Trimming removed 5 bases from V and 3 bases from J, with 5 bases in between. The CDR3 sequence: CASSYSYEQYF. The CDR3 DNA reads TGTGCCAGCAGTTACAGCTACGAGCAGTACTTC.

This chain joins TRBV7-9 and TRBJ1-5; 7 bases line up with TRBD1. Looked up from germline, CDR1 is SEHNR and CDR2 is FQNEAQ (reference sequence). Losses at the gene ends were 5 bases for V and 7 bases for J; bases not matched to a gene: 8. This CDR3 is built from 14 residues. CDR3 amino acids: CASSHRGGGQPQHF. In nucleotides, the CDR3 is TGTGCCAGCAGCCACAGGGGAGGAGGACAGCCCCAGCATTTT.

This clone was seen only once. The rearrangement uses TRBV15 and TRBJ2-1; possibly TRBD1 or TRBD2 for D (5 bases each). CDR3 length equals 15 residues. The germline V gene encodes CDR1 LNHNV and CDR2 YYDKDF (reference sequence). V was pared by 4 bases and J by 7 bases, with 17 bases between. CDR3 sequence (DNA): TGTGCCACCAGCACCCTCCGGGGCGTAGATAATGAGCAGTTCTTC. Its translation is CATSTLRGVDNEQFF.

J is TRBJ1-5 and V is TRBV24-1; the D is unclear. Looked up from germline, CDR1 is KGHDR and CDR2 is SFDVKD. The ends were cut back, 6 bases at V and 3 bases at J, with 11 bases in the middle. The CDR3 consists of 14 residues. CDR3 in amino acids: CATSSSTYNQPQHF. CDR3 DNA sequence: TGTGCCACCAGTAGTTCCACCTACAATCAGCCCCAGCATTTT.

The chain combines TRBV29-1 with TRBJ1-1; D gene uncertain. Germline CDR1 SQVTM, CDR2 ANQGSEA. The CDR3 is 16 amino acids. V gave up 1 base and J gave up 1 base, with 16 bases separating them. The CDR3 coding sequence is TGCAGCGTTGAAGTTTGGGGAGCAAGCCCGAACACTGAAGCTTTCTTT. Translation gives CSVEVWGASPNTEAFF.

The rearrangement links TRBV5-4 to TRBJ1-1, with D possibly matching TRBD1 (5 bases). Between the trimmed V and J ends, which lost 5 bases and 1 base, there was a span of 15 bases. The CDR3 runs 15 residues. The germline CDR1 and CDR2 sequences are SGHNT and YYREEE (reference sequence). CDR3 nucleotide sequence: TGTGCCAGCAGTCAACTTCAGGGCAGGAACACTGAAGCTTTCTTT. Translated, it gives CASSQLQGRNTEAFF.

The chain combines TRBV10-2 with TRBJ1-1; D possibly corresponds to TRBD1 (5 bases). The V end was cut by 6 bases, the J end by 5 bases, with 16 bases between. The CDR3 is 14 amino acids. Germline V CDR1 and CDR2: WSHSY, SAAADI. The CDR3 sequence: CASRQGSRGTEAFF. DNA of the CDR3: TGCGCCAGCAGGCAGGGATCTCGGGGGACTGAAGCTTTCTTT.